This TCR beta chain was sequenced during a study of cytomegalovirus exposure and HLA in healthy donors (dated by TCRdb to about 2017). As for the study more broadly: In an earlier analysis of roughly 590 of the donors, 250 to 300 Gb of sequence data and roughly 100 million unique TCR beta sequences from roughly 190 million T cells were reported. An early release covering roughly 640 HLA-typed donors comprised roughly 300 gigabases of sequencing data and 85 million or so unique TCR sequences. Of the roughly 420 genotyped donors, 65% to 90% were placed in the genetic ancestry cluster associated with self-reported Caucasian donors. The study aimed to test whether signatures of past pathogen exposure could be identified by cataloging public T cell receptors. Using immunosequencing, the study profiled T cell repertoires from 666 subjects and related those repertoires to cytomegalovirus serostatus. A separate validation cohort of over 95 different subjects was used in addition to the approximately 610-subject first cohort. To predict cytomegalovirus infection status, the study brought together high-throughput TCR immunosequencing, statistical association of individual TCRs with disease status, and machine learning. A later analysis re-examined previously published TCR beta repertoires from 500 to 700 donors and added high-resolution HLA genotyping to investigate patterns of TCR occurrence. In the later analysis, no new phenotypic data were used to find candidate immune exposures; instead, reliance was placed on TCR beta sequences and their occurrence across donors. In an earlier analysis of a few hundred of the donors, high-throughput TCR beta sequencing was used to judge whether each TCR beta V gene segment behaved as functional or pseudogenic. Donor age, sex, ethnicity and CMV serostatus were compiled alongside the repertoire data. A later genetic analysis used genome-wide SNP genotypes for about 65% of the roughly 700 donors, treating that subset as a discovery cohort. All discovery cohort repertoires had been generated using a single sequencing platform. Both class I and class II loci were covered by HLA typing, at four-digit resolution. The number of donors typed differed by locus, with about 629-630 for A, B, C, DRB1 and DQB1, more than 500 for DQA1, under 610 for DPA1, and some 470 for DPB1. Because of strong linkage in the cohort, roughly five DR-DQ haplotypes were treated as single units for association and clustering. On average, roughly 250,000 unique TCR beta nucleotide sequences were sequenced per donor among 398 genotyped donors of the cohort, with 15% to 20% of those sequences being non-productive. Results and caveats for the whole study, not just this receptor: In a later analysis, HLA-associated TCR beta chains were found to be more clonally expanded and to have lower generation probabilities than equally common non-associated chains. Because counts were too low, 15 to 20 rarely observed V segments, including chromosome 9 orphons, were excluded from the earlier analysis of fewer than 650 of the donors. Because the 87-base-pair reads could not distinguish some IMGT-functional V segments, including TRBV6-2 and TRBV6-3, those segments were excluded. Because HLA typing was unavailable for some donors at each locus, only the typed subset was used in association tests. According to a later analysis, parvovirus B19, influenza, CMV and Epstein-Barr virus appeared linked to several top co-occurrence clusters. In a later analysis, most CMV-associated TCR beta chains were found to appear HLA-restricted, with HLA associations seemingly driven largely by CMV exposure. In a later genetic analysis, a missense DCLRE1C variant was associated with V-gene and J-gene trimming of TCR beta chains, and the association was replicated in an independent cohort. Presence/absence analyses assumed roughly uniform sequencing depth across donors, an assumption that may not hold. In a later analysis, about 16,000 TCR beta sequences were associated with specific HLA alleles at a false discovery rate of 0.05. Most TCR sequences were seen in very few donors, while some public TCRs were found in many individuals. In vitro tests confirmed that a few of the cytomegalovirus-associated TCR beta chains recognize cytomegalovirus antigens. This cohort had only TCR beta chains sequenced, and the lack of alpha or paired-chain data limited which features could be detected. Broadly in line with IMGT annotations, most TCR beta V segments showed up in productive rearrangements about 87% or about 30% of the time in an earlier analysis of approximately 600 of the donors. Linkage disequilibrium might explain the correlated functional status among segregating V segments, but an unknown experimental factor could not be excluded. In a later analysis, the rate of TCR association differed among HLA loci, with DRB1 alleles having the most associated TCRs and HLA-C alleles having the fewest. A cluster of highly shared sequence variants was judged likely to be a technical artifact of the sequencing pipeline. Immune exposure information for the cohort was limited to CMV serostatus. According to a later genetic analysis, donors in an Asian-associated ancestry cluster had fewer N-insertions in productive TCRs than the approximately 690-donor mean. A further reported finding was that TCR beta sequences accurately predicted the HLA-A and HLA-B alleles for most subjects in the first cohort. When HLA alleles, especially DR and DQ, strongly co-occurred, TCR associations were difficult to assign to individual alleles. A total of 150 or so TCR beta chains were listed by the study as associated with cytomegalovirus. The classifier was reported to diagnose cytomegalovirus status with high specificity and sensitivity in both the original cohort and the validation cohort. According to the authors, the approach could potentially be generalized to other disease states and immunological phenotypes.

The cohort consisted of 666 healthy bone marrow donors. At the time of sampling, all cohort members were nominally healthy, though unrecorded immune exposures were likely present. The donor tested CMV seropositive, placing the donor among the 310 or so seropositive members of the cohort. Every donor gave a peripheral blood sample, and the peripheral blood mononuclear cells from that sample were used for TCR beta sequencing. Genomic DNA extraction from the blood cell samples was performed with the Qiagen DNeasy Blood Extraction Kit. Receptor libraries were prepared by the immunoSEQ multiplex PCR assay. The multiplex PCR relied on a mix of 60 forward primers for TCR Vbeta segments and 13 reverse primers for TCR Jbeta segments. A multiplex PCR assay on genomic DNA amplified the CDR3 region of rearranged TCR beta genes. Amplified TCR beta libraries were sequenced as 87-base-pair reads on the Illumina HiSeq System. Concerning the study's data processing: In a later analysis, 77 million or so unique TCR beta chains were counted across the 650 to 700 repertoires, and about 9.9 million of these chains were shared by at least two donors. Raw reads were error-corrected and collapsed into unique sequences by a nearest-neighbor algorithm in which closely related sequences were merged to remove PCR and sequencing errors. CDR3 sequences were aligned to IMGT reference sequences to assign V, D and J gene segments. For a sequence to be retained, at least a six-nucleotide match to both a V gene segment and a J gene segment was required. A rearrangement was called productive if the CDR3 had no stop codons and remained in frame with V and J, and every other rearrangement was called non-productive. CDR3 was defined by IMGT convention, running from the second conserved V-encoded cysteine to the conserved J-encoded phenylalanine. In an earlier analysis of around 570 of the donors, sequences lacking an unambiguous match to a single V gene segment were excluded. In an earlier analysis of around 590 of the donors, a V segment was called functional when productive rearrangements were above 56.7%, and segregating when the standard deviation between donors exceeded 5%. To diagnose cytomegalovirus status from the catalog of TCR beta chain sequences, a statistical classification framework was built. In a later analysis, V and J genes were assigned by comparing TCR nucleotide sequences against IMGT/GENE-DB human TR gene sequences. In a later analysis, CDR3 sequences and most-parsimonious VDJ recombination scenarios were assigned using the TCRdist pipeline. A later analysis defined each TCR beta chain by its CDR3 amino acid sequence plus V-gene family, and excluded reads lacking a unique V-gene family. To address suspected cross-contamination and a sequencing artifact, a later analysis removed 550 to 750 highly shared, low-generation-probability nucleotide sequences. For each public chain, a later analysis derived a clonal expansion index from normalized ranks of inferred template counts within each repertoire. In a later analysis, generation probabilities were computed with a VDJ recombination model fitted to out-of-frame rearrangements, and the resulting probabilities were checked against IGoR. A later analysis scored TCR-TCR, TCR-HLA and TCR-CMV co-occurrence with hypergeometric tests, applying a repertoire-size bias correction to TCR pairs. A later analysis estimated false discovery rates by permuting HLA or CMV assignments 20 times. A later analysis grouped co-occurring TCRs with DBSCAN, adding TCRdist sequence similarity when clustering within HLA-allele-positive subsets. For co-occurrence clustering, repertoires with fewer than 30,000 or more than 120,000 public chains were excluded, along with about five repertoires with anomalous nucleotide sharing. The clones in this table, taken by TCRdb from immuneACCESS, are in-frame only. Not every clone is retained; where verified, under half of the shortfall comes from an unresolved V gene, and the cause of the rest is unknown. Clone size and the V and J calls come from that table; the DNA yielded D and trimming. The sample has roughly 53,000 clones on record. In total, the top ten clones hold around 12% of the sample.

This clone is medium-sized (0.01 to 0.1%) by frequency; its count is not recorded. Its antigen has not been determined. V is trimmed back by 5 bases and J by 4 bases, and the junction contains 1 base that no gene match accounts for. CDR1 ENHRY and CDR2 SYGVKD were looked up in the germline V gene. Inclusive of the bounding cysteine and phenylalanine, the CDR3 is 12 residues long. Only the CDR3 DNA is retained, 36 bases long and in frame from the first base. The clonotype originates from a man younger than 35 in good health and CMV-seropositive. Sequencing used PBMCs. The chain joins TRBV10-3 to TRBJ2-5; 7 nucleotides in the junction match TRBD1. The CDR3 protein sequence reads: CAISTGVETQYF. The sequence in DNA is TGTGCCATCAGTACAGGGGTAGAGACCCAGTACTTC.